Included here is one TCR beta chain sequence, with context. The data derive from a study of blood T cell repertoires in COVID-19. Study overall: Sites in the United States, Italy and Spain provided acute and convalescent COVID-19 samples. Sample material is recorded as cDNA or gDNA derived from T cells, B-cell-depleted T cells, or PBMCs.

Authors' methods: Scientists estimated how many nucleated cells there were by amplifying reference gene primers. Sequenced by immunoSEQ multiplex PCR; TCRdb stores in-frame clones only, minus some. V and J calls and clone size follow that table, whereas D and trimming were derived from the DNA. The sample contains about 90,000 clones, approximately 91% of which appear only once. CDR3 length: 18 residues. Germline V CDR1 and CDR2: MNHEY, SVGEGT. The J segment lost 2 bases and the V segment lost 2 bases, leaving 7 bases of the junction unmatched. The chain links TRBV6-2 or TRBV6-3 to TRBJ2-3; 13 nucleotides match TRBD2. The sample comprised peripheral blood. The sequence derives from an older woman with acute or convalescent COVID-19. The CDR3 spells CASSYLRLAGGLTDTQYF. The CDR3, as DNA: TGTGCCAGCAGTTACCTAAGACTAGCGGGGGGCCTCACAGATACGCAGTATTTT.